This T cell receptor (beta chain) was sequenced for a study of patients and donors after allogeneic stem cell transplantation. MiXCR was run by TCRdb on the RT-PCR reads, yielding one entry per CDR3 protein. The sample yields about 410,000 distinct CDR3 sequences, roughly 17% seen once. This clonotype has at least ten counts. The CDR3 loop spans 14 amino acids. The V end lost 8 bases, the J end lost 8 bases, and 19 bases lay between the germline ends. The chain joins TRBV12-3 or TRBV12-4 to TRBJ2-4; D remains unclear. This TCR came from a human donor who was either an allogeneic HSCT recipient or a stem cell or donor lymphocyte infusion donor (not recorded which). It is not recorded whose cells these are; they may come from a transplant donor. Sequencing used blood, either unsorted or a sorted T cell fraction (not recorded which). The CDR3 bases are TGTGCCAGCCCTTCTTACTATCAGGAAGACATTCAGTACTTC. Amino acid sequence: CASPSYYQEDIQYF.